The clone carrying this T cell receptor (beta chain) came up a few times. Its antigen is undetermined. CDR1 is SQVTM and CDR2 is ANQGSEA in the germline V gene. The length of the CDR3 is 12 residues. V was trimmed by 6 bases and J by 3 bases, leaving 10 bases between them. The sample comes from a study of CD8+CD57+ T cells in acquired aplastic anemia. Across the whole study: DNA recovered from sorted CD4+ and CD8+ cells had a mean of about 3 ug.

Using genomic DNA as the template, TCR beta VDJ and CDR3 profiling was carried out. TCRdb re-called the reads through MiXCR, storing one row per CDR3 protein. The sample lists 200,000 or so distinct CDR3 sequences; about half were seen once. Individuals selected for sequencing had exhibited CD8+CD57+ cell expansion on flow cytometry. All participating patients were living with severe acquired aplastic anemia. Notes on the study in general: Both patients and controls carried the same twenty-nine CD8+ CDR3 sequences.

The chain recombines TRBV29-1 with TRBJ2-3; D is uncertain. Sequenced: sorted CD4+, CD8+, or CD8+CD57+ T cells (not recorded which) from PBMCs. The sequence derives from a human donor with aplastic anemia. Here the CDR3 DNA reads TGCAGCGTCCTGGACCGGACAGATACGCAGTATTTT. Residues: CSVLDRTDTQYF.